What follows are 25 T cell receptor beta chains derived from one specimen sequenced in a study of spatial heterogeneity in lung cancer. Each CDR3 protein gets one entry after TCRdb re-called the 5' RACE reads with MiXCR. The sample gives about 92,000 distinct CDR3 sequences, around 12% of which show up once; roughly 39% is in the top ten. The time point here: sample taken at primary tumor resection. The sample consisted of PBMCs, taken at surgery. These receptors originate from a male donor with early-stage non-small cell lung cancer.

This clonotype has just a few counts. J is TRBJ1-2 and V is TRBV19, with 9 bases fitting TRBD1. Germline-derived CDR1 and CDR2 are LNHDA and SQIVND (reference sequence). The CDR3 is 16 amino acids. V lost 5 bases, J lost 2 bases, and 9 bases stayed unmatched. The CDR3 is CASSAEYRGRNYGYTF. DNA of the CDR3: TGTGCCAGTAGTGCGGAATACAGGGGGCGGAACTATGGCTACACCTTC. The full variable domain, in which reference TRBV19 and TRBJ1-2 provide the parts outside the CDR3, is DGGITQSPKYLFRKEGQNVTLSCEQNLNHDAMYWYRQDPGQGLRLIYYSQIVNDFQKGDIAEGYSVSREKKESFPLTVTSAQKNPTAFYLCASSAEYRGRNYGYTFGSGTRLTVV.

Many counts were recorded for this clonotype. The chain employs TRBV9 and TRBJ1-3; D call uncertain. V dropped 0 bases and J dropped 11 bases, with 15 bases sitting between them. CDR3 length: 14 residues. In germline, CDR1 is SGDLS, CDR2 YYNGEE. The CDR3 spells CASSVAGFGEAIYF. CDR3 DNA sequence: TGTGCCAGCAGCGTAGCCGGCTTTGGGGAGGCCATATATTTT. Complete variable domain (other parts from reference TRBV9 and TRBJ1-3): DSGVTQTPKHLITATGQRVTLRCSPRSGDLSVYWYQQSLDQGLQFLIQYYNGEERAKGNILERFSAQQFPDLHSELNLSSLELGDSALYFCASSVAGFGEAIYFGEGSWLTVV.

The V gene is TRBV7-2, the J gene TRBJ2-6, with a possible D match to TRBD1 (5 bases). Germline V gene lookup returns CDR1 SGHTA and CDR2 FQGNSA. The CDR3 loop spans 17 amino acids. Trimming stripped 5 bases from V and 2 bases from J, with 16 bases between. This chain's CDR3 is CASSTSRVMAGANVLTF. CDR3 DNA: TGTGCCAGCAGCACCTCCAGGGTAATGGCTGGGGCCAACGTCCTGACTTTC.

This clonotype was seen at least ten times. This chain links TRBV14 with TRBJ2-7; no definite D call. CDR1 is SGHDN and CDR2 is FVKESK in the germline V gene. The CDR3 runs to 13 residues. Between the trimmed V and J ends, which lost 4 bases and 6 bases, there was a span of 13 bases. The CDR3 DNA reads as TGTGCCAGCAGCCTCTCCGAAATGAGCGAGCAGTACTTC. Encoded protein: CASSLSEMSEQYF.

The chain uses TRBV12-3 or TRBV12-4 and TRBJ1-2, with 7 bases identical to TRBD1. This CDR3 comprises 15 residues. V was pared by 0 bases and J by 2 bases, with 3 bases of the junction left unmatched. CDR3 bases: TGTGCCAGCAGTTTAGCAGGCAGGGGGAACTATGGCTACACCTTC. It yields the protein CASSLAGRGNYGYTF.

The CDR3 DNA is TGCGCCAGCAGCCCGGAACGACTAGCGGACGAGCAGTACTTC. This sequence encodes CASSPERLADEQYF. This chain joins TRBV5-1 and TRBJ2-7, with 9 bases identical to TRBD2. CDR3 size: 14 residues. The V gene end was trimmed by 4 bases and the J gene end by 5 bases; junction bases not matched to a gene: 7. The germline V gene has CDR1 SGHRS and CDR2 YFSETQ.

This clonotype was seen only a few times. J is TRBJ1-2 and V is TRBV5-1; D is possibly TRBD1 (6 bases). V dropped 0 bases and J dropped 4 bases, with 16 bases sitting between them. CDR3 length equals 16 residues. Germline V lookup: CDR1 SGHRS, CDR2 YFSETQ. CDR3 nucleotide sequence: TGCGCCAGCAGCTTGGCCGGTCCCCAGGGGATCTATGGCTACACCTTC. Translating gives CASSLAGPQGIYGYTF.

J is TRBJ1-1 and V is TRBV11-3, with D maybe TRBD1 (5 bases). The CDR3 runs to 16 residues. V gave up 7 bases and J gave up 1 base, with 19 bases separating them. CDR1 and CDR2 (germline): SGHNT, YENEEA. CDR3: CASTRWEGLRNTEAFF. CDR3 nucleotide sequence: TGTGCCAGCACCCGGTGGGAGGGGTTGAGGAACACTGAAGCTTTCTTT. Drawing the rest from reference TRBV11-3 and TRBJ1-1, the complete variable domain is EAGVVQSPRYKIIEKKQPVAFWCNPISGHNTLYWYLQNLGQGPELLIRYENEEAVDDSQLPKDRFSAERLKGVDSTLKIQPAELGDSAVYLCASTRWEGLRNTEAFFGQGTRLTVV.

This clonotype was detected a few times. This rearrangement joins TRBV20-1 to TRBJ1-2, with TRBD1 identical over 7 bases. This CDR3 is built from 12 residues. V shed 6 bases and J 8 bases; nucleotides not matched to a gene: 9. CDR1 and CDR2 from the germline V gene are DFQATT and SNEGSKA (reference sequence). CDR3: CSAPRQGSGYTF. CDR3 sequence (DNA): TGCAGTGCCCCTAGACAGGGTAGCGGCTACACCTTC.

This clonotype was recorded at least ten times. The chain uses TRBV5-1 and TRBJ1-2, with D possibly TRBD1 on 6 matching bases. Germline V gene sequence: CDR1 SGHRS, CDR2 YFSETQ. The CDR3 extends over 12 amino acids. The germline V and J ends were trimmed by 2 bases and 10 bases, with 12 bases remaining between them. DNA for the CDR3: TGCGCCAGCAGCTTCGACGGACAGAACTACACCTTC. Protein product: CASSFDGQNYTF.

This clonotype was seen a few times. The chain employs TRBV4-1 and TRBJ2-1, with 13 bases identical to TRBD2. Germline CDR1 is MGHRA and CDR2 is YSYEKL. V lost 3 bases, J lost 4 bases, and 15 bases stayed unmatched. CDR3 length equals 20 residues. CDR3 in amino acids: CASSHPPARTSGRGYNEQFF. The CDR3 DNA sequence: TGCGCCAGCAGCCACCCTCCAGCCCGGACTAGCGGGAGAGGGTACAATGAGCAGTTCTTC.

The chain uses TRBV4-2 and TRBJ2-2; D is unresolved. V gave up 0 bases and J gave up 7 bases, with 6 bases separating them. CDR1 is LGHNA, CDR2 YNFKEQ, per germline. The CDR3 totals 13 residues. CDR3 region: CASSQDPGGELFF. CDR3 in DNA: TGTGCCAGCAGCCAAGATCCCGGCGGGGAGCTGTTTTTT.

This clonotype has ten or more counts. CDR3 bases: TGCAGTGCTCGCAGCTACGAGCAGTACTTC. Residues: CSARSYEQYF. V gene TRBV20-1 combines with J gene TRBJ2-7; no reliable D call. Trimming stripped 5 bases from V and 3 bases from J, with 5 bases between. In germline, CDR1 is DFQATT, CDR2 SNEGSKA (reference sequence). This CDR3 is 10 amino acids long.

This clonotype was observed many times. The DNA for the CDR3 is TGCAGCGTTTCAGGGGGGGGCCGGGAGCGAGAGCAGTACTTC. Translating it yields CSVSGGGREREQYF. The chain combines TRBV29-1 with TRBJ2-7; D is perhaps TRBD1 or TRBD2 (7 bases each). Germline V gives CDR1 SQVTM, CDR2 ANQGSEA. With 5 bases removed from V and 7 bases from J, the gap between germline ends came to 21 bases. The CDR3 spans 14 residues.

This clonotype was counted between two and nine times. The chain uses TRBV20-1 and TRBJ2-7; 12 nucleotides align to TRBD2. V was clipped by 4 bases and J by 0 bases; unmatched bases: 1. CDR1 and CDR2 from the germline V gene are DFQATT and SNEGSKA (reference sequence). CDR3 length: 14 amino acids. The CDR3 region is CSAKTSGSSYEQYF. DNA of the CDR3: TGCAGTGCTAAGACTAGCGGGAGCTCCTACGAGCAGTACTTC.

In this sample, this clonotype turned up a few times. The CDR3 spells CASSLDMQGSQPQHF. For the CDR3, the DNA is TGTGCCAGCAGCTTAGATATGCAGGGAAGTCAGCCCCAGCATTTT. The V and J genes are TRBV7-2 and TRBJ1-5; possible D gene TRBD1, 5 bases. Germline CDR1 reads SGHTA; CDR2 reads FQGNSA. This CDR3 comprises 15 residues. V gave up 1 base and J gave up 6 bases, with 13 bases separating them.

V usage is TRBV19 and J usage is TRBJ1-2; 7 nucleotides align to TRBD1. After removal of 6 bases from V and 8 bases from J, the junction contained 12 bases not matched to a gene. Per the germline V gene, CDR1 is LNHDA and CDR2 is SQIVND (reference sequence). The CDR3 sequence is 14 residues long. The DNA of the CDR3 is TGTGCCAGTAGATCCCAAGGGACAGCCCAAGGCTACACCTTC. Its protein product is CASRSQGTAQGYTF.

V gene TRBV30 combines with J gene TRBJ1-2, with D tentatively TRBD1 (5 bases). Trimming removed 4 bases from V and 8 bases from J, with 11 bases in between. Germline V gene data show CDR1 as GTSNPN and CDR2 as SVGIG (reference sequence). The CDR3 sequence is 11 residues long. The chain's CDR3 is CAWTGGSGYTF. The CDR3 nucleotides read TGTGCCTGGACCGGGGGTAGCGGCTACACCTTC.

The chain joins TRBV28 to TRBJ2-5; 8 positions agree with TRBD2. V lost 1 base to trimming and J lost 5 bases; unmatched junction nucleotides: 6. The germline CDR1 and CDR2 sequences are MDHEN and SYDVKM. The CDR3 length is 15 residues. The CDR3 DNA reads TGTGCCAGCAGTTTATCGGGAGGGTCGGTGGAGACCCAGTACTTC. Translating it yields CASSLSGGSVETQYF.

The V and J genes are TRBV5-1 and TRBJ1-2; tentative D call: TRBD1 (5 bases). The CDR3 spans 14 residues. The germline V and J ends were trimmed by 5 bases and 4 bases, with 15 bases remaining between them. Looked up from germline, CDR1 is SGHRS and CDR2 is YFSETQ. The CDR3 DNA is TGCGCCAGCAGGACTCCTGGGGCCCTCTATGGCTACACCTTC. The encoded protein is CASRTPGALYGYTF. The full variable domain, with the rest looked up from reference TRBV5-1 and TRBJ1-2, is KAGVTQTPRYLIKTRGQQVTLSCSPISGHRSVSWYQQTPGQGLQFLFEYFSETQRNKGNFPGRFSGRQFSNSRSEMNVSTLELGDSALYLCASRTPGALYGYTFGSGTRLTVV.

Only a few counts were recorded for this clonotype. The CDR3, as DNA: TGTGCCAGCAGCTTTAGCGGGAGGGGGTACAATGAGCAGTTCTTC. Protein sequence: CASSFSGRGYNEQFF. The chain combines TRBV7-8 with TRBJ2-1; the match to TRBD2 covers 11 bases. CDR3 length: 15 residues. Germline V gene lookup returns CDR1 SGHVS and CDR2 FQNEAQ. The V gene end was trimmed by 3 bases and the J gene end by 4 bases; junction bases not matched to a gene: 2.

V is TRBV5-4 and J is TRBJ2-1, with 7 bases aligning to TRBD1. Germline V gives CDR1 SGHNT, CDR2 YYREEE (reference sequence). This CDR3 region has 16 residues. V dropped 4 bases and J dropped 6; count of bases not matched to a gene: 13. This CDR3 is CASSSRTGAIFNEQFF. The CDR3 nucleotides are TGTGCCAGCAGCAGTAGGACAGGAGCCATCTTCAATGAGCAGTTCTTC.

This clonotype was observed many times. This chain joins TRBV27 and TRBJ2-5; D gene unclear. This CDR3 has 12 residues. Trimming took off 2 bases at V and 5 bases at J, with 6 bases between the two ends. In germline, CDR1 is MNHEY, CDR2 SMNVEV (reference sequence). CDR3 residues: CASSLNGETQYF. CDR3 sequence (DNA): TGTGCCAGCAGTTTAAATGGGGAGACCCAGTACTTC.

The rearrangement joins TRBV30 to TRBJ1-1, with D possibly being TRBD1 (5 bases). The CDR3 is 13 residues long. V was pared by 2 bases and J by 1 base, with 8 bases between. The germline gives CDR1 GTSNPN, CDR2 SVGIG (reference sequence). This CDR3 reads CAWSFTGNTEAFF. CDR3 DNA sequence: TGTGCCTGGAGTTTTACAGGGAACACTGAAGCTTTCTTT.

This clonotype was seen ten or more times. This chain joins TRBV4-1 and TRBJ2-5; a possible D gene is TRBD1 (5 bases). Per the germline V gene, CDR1 is MGHRA and CDR2 is YSYEKL. The CDR3 sequence is 15 residues long. Deletions cut 2 bases from V and 5 bases from J, with 15 bases between. CDR3 bases: TGCGCCAGCAGCCAAAAGACAGCTCCGAGGGAGACCCAGTACTTC. It codes for CASSQKTAPRETQYF.